Shown below are 19 T cell receptor beta chains from a single sample sequenced in a study of T cells in Graves' hyperthyroidism and ophthalmopathy. The source material, RNA transcripts, was used to amplify TCR beta CDR3 regions. First-round RT-PCR of the TCR CDR3 relied on the HTBI primer set. TCRdb reanalysed the multiplex PCR reads using MiXCR and keeps one entry per CDR3 protein. The sample carries more than 500,000 distinct CDR3 sequences, approximately 49% recorded once. The sequenced sample was peripheral blood or thyroid tissue (not recorded which). The source is an adult woman with Graves' disease, either hyperthyroidism or ophthalmopathy (not recorded which).

This clonotype was counted a few times. This sequence joins TRBV2 and TRBJ1-2; the D gene is possibly TRBD1 (6 bases). Germline V gene sequence: CDR1 SNHLY, CDR2 FYNNEI. The CDR3 totals 13 residues. V was pared by 2 bases and J by 7 bases, with 11 bases between. CDR3 bases: TGTGCCAGCAGTGAACTGGGGGCAGTTGGCTACACCTTC. Its translation: CASSELGAVGYTF.

The genes are TRBV10-3 and TRBJ2-5; 7 positions agree with TRBD1. J was trimmed by 0 bases and V by 6 bases; bases with no gene match: 4. Germline assignment: CDR1 ENHRY and CDR2 SYGVKD. This CDR3 spans 14 amino acids. CDR3 nucleotides: TGTGCCATCAGCGGGACAGCAAACCAAGAGACCCAGTACTTC. Its translation: CAISGTANQETQYF.

In its sample, this clonotype was seen many times. The V call is TRBV14, the J call TRBJ1-2, with D possibly matching TRBD1 (6 bases). Germline CDR1 SGHDN, CDR2 FVKESK. The length of the CDR3 is 12 residues. Trimming took off 6 bases at V and 8 bases at J, with 13 bases between the two ends. The CDR3: CASSRGASGYTF. CDR3 DNA: TGTGCCAGCAGTCGGGGGGCGAGCGGCTACACCTTC.

This chain connects TRBV19 to TRBJ1-2; no clear D. The germline V gene has CDR1 LNHDA and CDR2 SQIVND (reference sequence). This CDR3 is 15 amino acids long. Trimming removed 9 bases at V and 2 bases at J, with 19 bases between. Written as DNA, the CDR3 is TGTGCCAGCAGCTCGACCCGGACGGCGAACTATGGCTACACCTTC. This codes for CASSSTRTANYGYTF.

This chain connects TRBV6-5 to TRBJ2-2, with 7 positions matching TRBD2. The germline gives CDR1 MNHEY, CDR2 SVGAGI. This CDR3 spans 14 amino acids. V lost 9 bases, J lost 6 bases, and 10 bases stayed unmatched. The CDR3 region has the DNA TGTGCCAGTGGCGGGGGAGGGGACTCCGGGGAGCTGTTTTTT. It encodes CASGGGGDSGELFF.

The CDR3 loop reads CAISIPGGTEAFF. As DNA, the CDR3 is TGTGCCATCAGTATTCCAGGGGGGACTGAAGCTTTCTTT. The V call is TRBV10-3, the J call TRBJ1-1; TRBD1 matches 7 bases. The CDR3 is made up of 13 amino acids. The V and J ends lost 5 bases and 5 bases, in that order; junction bases with no gene match: 5. Germline lookup yields CDR1 ENHRY and CDR2 SYGVKD.

This clonotype was picked up a small number of times. The V call is TRBV6-1, the J call TRBJ2-7; D assignment may be TRBD1 or TRBD2 (5 bases each). Trimming removed 7 bases at V and 0 bases at J, with 13 bases between. Per the germline V gene, CDR1 is MNHNS and CDR2 is SASEGT. The CDR3 covers 14 residues. CDR3 DNA: TGTGCCAGCAACCGGGACGGACTCTCCTACGAGCAGTACTTC. Translating gives CASNRDGLSYEQYF.

CDR3 in DNA: TGTGCCAGCAGCCTAGGACAGCATAGCAATAACTATGGCTACACCTTC. Translated: CASSLGQHSNNYGYTF. The gene calls are TRBV7-8 and TRBJ1-2; tentatively, D is TRBD1 (6 bases). The CDR3 spans 16 residues. The germline V gene encodes CDR1 SGHVS and CDR2 FQNEAQ. The ends were cut back, 5 bases at V and 1 base at J, with 17 bases in the middle. The entire variable domain, with the rest obtained from reference TRBV7-8 and TRBJ1-2, is as follows: GAGVSQSPRYKVAKRGQDVALRCDPISGHVSLFWYQQALGQGPEFLTYFQNEAQLDKSGLPSDRFFAERPEGSVSTLKIQRTQQEDSAVYLCASSLGQHSNNYGYTFGSGTRLTVV.

This clonotype was detected ten times or more. The chain couples TRBV10-1 to TRBJ2-2; D unresolved. V was pared by 4 bases and J by 4 bases, with 7 bases between. The germline gives CDR1 WNHNN, CDR2 SYGVQD (reference sequence). The CDR3 contains 13 residues. The CDR3 DNA follows: TGCGCCAGCAGTGCCACACCCACCGGGGAGCTGTTTTTT. Translation gives CASSATPTGELFF.

This clonotype was counted many times. The chain is built from TRBV15 and TRBJ1-1; possibly TRBD1 for D (6 bases). Germline assignment: CDR1 LNHNV and CDR2 YYDKDF (reference sequence). This CDR3 spans 13 amino acids. V was pared by 1 base and J by 7 bases, with 10 bases between. The CDR3 nucleotides read TGTGCCACCAGCAGAGGCATGACAGGTGAAGCTTTCTTT. Translated: CATSRGMTGEAFF.

This clonotype has just a few counts. The V gene is TRBV29-1, the J gene TRBJ2-5; the D gene is possibly TRBD2 (6 bases). The V end was cut by 3 bases, the J end by 5 bases, with 10 bases between. The CDR3 spans 12 residues. Germline V gene data show CDR1 as SQVTM and CDR2 as ANQGSEA. CDR3 sequence: CSVDDGGETQYF. The CDR3 region has the DNA TGCAGCGTTGATGATGGGGGGGAGACCCAGTACTTC. Using reference TRBV29-1 and TRBJ2-5 for the parts outside the CDR3, the full variable domain is SAVISQKPSRDICQRGTSLTIQCQVDSQVTMMFWYRQQPGQSLTLIATANQGSEATYESGFVIDKFPISRPNLTFSTLTVSNMSPEDSSIYLCSVDDGGETQYFGPGTRLLVL.

At least ten counts were recorded for this clonotype. The V gene is TRBV7-8, the J gene TRBJ1-5; tentative D call: TRBD1 (5 bases). This CDR3 contains 14 residues. Looked up from germline, CDR1 is SGHVS and CDR2 is FQNEAQ. V was cut by 7 bases and J by 1 base, with 11 bases left in between. The CDR3 protein is CASKPGASNQPQHF. Here the CDR3 DNA reads TGTGCCAGCAAGCCCGGGGCCAGCAATCAGCCCCAGCATTTT.

This clonotype was observed at least ten times. The chain recombines TRBV20-1 with TRBJ1-1, with 7 bases matching TRBD1. J lost 2 bases, V lost 7 bases, and 7 bases had no gene match. In germline, CDR1 is DFQATT, CDR2 SNEGSKA (reference sequence). The CDR3 contains 13 residues. The CDR3 DNA is TGCAGTGTTTCCGGGACAGAAAACACTGAAGCTTTCTTT. This sequence encodes CSVSGTENTEAFF.

This sequence joins TRBV10-3 and TRBJ2-5; a possible D gene is TRBD1 (5 bases). V was shortened by 2 bases and J by 2 bases, with 6 bases between the two germline ends. CDR3 length: 13 amino acids. Germline V gene lookup returns CDR1 ENHRY and CDR2 SYGVKD. The CDR3 DNA is TGTGCCATCAGTGAGGGGGCACAAGAGACCCAGTACTTC. Encoded protein: CAISEGAQETQYF.

The rearrangement uses TRBV4-2 and TRBJ1-6; D ambiguous. Trimming shortened V by 4 bases and J by 9 bases, and 19 bases separated the two germline ends. The CDR3 is 16 residues long. The germline CDR1 and CDR2 sequences are LGHNA and YNFKEQ. The CDR3 DNA reads as TGTGCCAGCAGCCCAGATTATAGACCCGAAAGTTCACCCCTCCACTTT. It translates to CASSPDYRPESSPLHF.

This clonotype was recorded at least ten times. This chain connects TRBV5-6 to TRBJ1-1; maybe TRBD1 (6 bases). Looked up from germline, CDR1 is SGHDT and CDR2 is YYEEEE. V was trimmed by 0 bases and J by 6 bases, leaving 9 bases between them. The CDR3 covers 13 residues. The CDR3 reads CASSLVQGPEAFF. CDR3 in DNA: TGTGCCAGCAGCTTGGTTCAGGGGCCTGAAGCTTTCTTT.

The chain has TRBV7-2 and TRBJ1-2, with 9 nucleotides matching TRBD1. This CDR3 spans 17 amino acids. V was clipped by 7 bases and J by 4 bases; unmatched bases: 16. The germline gives CDR1 SGHTA, CDR2 FQGNSA. This CDR3 reads CASTNPGQGFAGYGYTF. The CDR3 bases are TGTGCCAGCACGAACCCAGGACAGGGGTTTGCAGGCTATGGCTACACCTTC.

This clonotype was seen a few times. The rearrangement joins TRBV12-3 or TRBV12-4 to TRBJ1-5; D ambiguous. This CDR3 has 14 residues. The V end lost 3 bases, the J end lost 6 bases, and 12 bases lay between the germline ends. In DNA form, the CDR3 reads TGTGCCAGCAGTTTCTCGGCGGGTGGTCAGCCCCAGCATTTT. Translating gives CASSFSAGGQPQHF.

This rearrangement joins TRBV15 to TRBJ1-2, with 9 bases aligning to TRBD1. CDR1 LNHNV and CDR2 YYDKDF come from the germline V gene (reference sequence). The CDR3 spans 15 residues. V lost 6 bases, J lost 6 bases, and 11 bases stayed unmatched. The DNA for the CDR3 is TGTGCCACCAGAAAGACCGGGACAGGGTTTCATGGCTACACCTTC. This sequence encodes CATRKTGTGFHGYTF.